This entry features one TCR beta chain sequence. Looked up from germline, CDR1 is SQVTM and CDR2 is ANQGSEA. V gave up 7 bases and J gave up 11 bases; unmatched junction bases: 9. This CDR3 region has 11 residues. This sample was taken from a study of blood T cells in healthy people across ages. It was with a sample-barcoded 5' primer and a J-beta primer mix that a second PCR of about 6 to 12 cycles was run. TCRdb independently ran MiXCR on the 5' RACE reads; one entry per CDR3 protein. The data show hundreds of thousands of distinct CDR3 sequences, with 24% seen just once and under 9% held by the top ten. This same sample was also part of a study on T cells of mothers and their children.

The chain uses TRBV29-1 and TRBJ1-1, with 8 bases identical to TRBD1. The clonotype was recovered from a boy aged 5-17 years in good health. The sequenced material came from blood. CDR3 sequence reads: CSAAPGGAAFF. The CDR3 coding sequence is TGCAGCGCTGCCCCAGGGGGCGCGGCTTTCTTT.